Presented here are 23 T cell receptor beta chains from one specimen sequenced in a study of T cells after somatic rescue of genetic block (dated by TCRdb to about 2020). The library relied on the immunoSEQ multiplex PCR assay. TCRdb holds this immuneACCESS table with in-frame rearrangements only. Some clones are missing; in checked studies, unresolved V genes explain under half, and the rest has no known cause. For this sample the table gives 10,000 or so clones, of which about 71% were detected only once. The ten most abundant clones make up 9.5% to 15% of the sample. The sample comprised peripheral blood mononuclear cells (PBMCs). Receptors originate from a boy younger than 18.

The J gene is TRBJ2-5, the V gene TRBV6-6, with D possibly being TRBD1 (5 bases). Trimming left V 2 bases short and J 2 bases short, with 6 bases between. This CDR3 has 13 amino acids. Germline loops: CDR1 MNHNY, CDR2 SVGAGI (reference sequence). The chain's CDR3 is CASSYDRQETQYF. The CDR3 nucleotides read TGTGCCAGCAGTTACGACAGACAAGAGACCCAGTACTTC.

The chain has TRBV5-6 and TRBJ2-5; 10 bases agree with TRBD2. CDR1 is SGHDT, CDR2 YYEEEE, per germline. There are 17 residues in the CDR3. V gave up 3 bases and J gave up 5 bases; unmatched junction bases: 13. CDR3 bases: TGTGCCAGCAGCTCCCGGGGAGCGGGAGGGCCTGGTGAGACCCAGTACTTC. It translates to CASSSRGAGGPGETQYF.

The CDR3, as DNA: TGTGCCAGCAGTTTAGTAGCGGGGGGCAACAATGAGCAGTTCTTC. It yields the protein CASSLVAGGNNEQFF. This rearrangement joins TRBV28 to TRBJ2-1; 10 bases are shared with TRBD2. The CDR3 length is 15 residues. V gave up 2 bases and J gave up 5 bases; unmatched junction bases: 3. CDR1 and CDR2 (germline): MDHEN, SYDVKM.

The count of this clone is one. The V call is TRBV7-9, the J call TRBJ2-5; the D is unclear. Germline V CDR1 and CDR2: SEHNR, FQNEAQ (reference sequence). V shed 1 base and J shed 3 bases, with 15 bases lying between them. The CDR3 spans 16 residues. The CDR3 bases are TGTGCCAGCAGCTTAGACGTTTGGCCGCGGAAAGAGACCCAGTACTTC. This encodes CASSLDVWPRKETQYF. The whole variable domain, remainder taken from reference TRBV7-9 and TRBJ2-5, is DTGVSQNPRHKITKRGQNVTFRCDPISEHNRLYWYRQTLGQGPEFLTYFQNEAQLEKSRLLSDRFSAERPKGSFSTLEIQRTEQGDSAMYLCASSLDVWPRKETQYFGPGTRLLVL.

CDR3 region: CASSWDSLSNTGELFF. The CDR3 DNA is TGTGCCAGCAGCTGGGACAGCTTATCGAACACCGGGGAGCTGTTTTTT. This rearrangement joins TRBV5-8 to TRBJ2-2; TRBD1 matches 7 bases. CDR1 SGHTS and CDR2 YDEGEE come from the germline V gene. The CDR3 runs 16 residues. The V and J ends lost 3 bases and 0 bases, in that order; junction bases with no gene match: 5.

The V gene is TRBV5-4, the J gene TRBJ2-1; possible D gene TRBD2, 6 bases. V shed 4 bases and J shed 15 bases, with 17 bases lying between them. The CDR3 runs to 12 residues. Germline values: CDR1 SGHNT, CDR2 YYREEE (reference sequence). Here the CDR3 DNA reads TGTGCCAGCAGCATGGGGACTCTAATCCCGTTCTTC. Its translation is CASSMGTLIPFF. The complete variable domain, with remaining parts taken from reference TRBV5-4 and TRBJ2-1, reads ETGVTQSPTHLIKTRGQQVTLRCSSQSGHNTVSWYQQALGQGPQFIFQYYREEENGRGNFPPRFSGLQFPNYSSELNVNALELDDSALYLCASSMGTLIPFFGPGTRLTVL.

This clone was detected a few times. The chain uses TRBV15 and TRBJ2-1; D tentatively reads TRBD1 or TRBD2 (5 bases each). From germline, CDR1 is LNHNV and CDR2 YYDKDF (reference sequence). Trimming left V 4 bases short and J 8 bases short, with 21 bases between. The CDR3 contains 16 residues. For the CDR3, the DNA is TGTGCCACCAGCAAACCAATCTCGGGGCCCGCGGATGAGCAGTTCTTC. It codes for CATSKPISGPADEQFF.

The V gene is TRBV27, the J gene TRBJ2-7, with D possibly matching TRBD2 (7 bases). Germline values: CDR1 MNHEY, CDR2 SMNVEV (reference sequence). The CDR3 length is 13 residues. The germline V and J ends were trimmed by 5 bases and 4 bases, with 12 bases remaining between them. CDR3 nucleotide sequence: TGTGCCAGCAGTCTGGGGGGGCGATACGAGCAGTACTTC. Translation: CASSLGGRYEQYF.

The chain employs TRBV10-3 and TRBJ2-3; D possibly matches TRBD1 or TRBD2 (6 bases each). Germline V gene data show CDR1 as ENHRY and CDR2 as SYGVKD. The V end lost 8 bases, the J end lost 0 bases, and 15 bases lay between the germline ends. The CDR3 totals 15 residues. CDR3 sequence: CAIGRTVTSTDTQYF. The DNA for the CDR3 is TGTGCCATCGGGAGGACAGTTACTAGCACAGATACGCAGTATTTT.

V and J are TRBV28 and TRBJ2-7; D may be TRBD2 (7 bases). The CDR3 extends over 14 amino acids. Germline values: CDR1 MDHEN, CDR2 SYDVKM. The V gene lost 8 bases and the J gene lost 1 base, with 15 bases spanning the gap. CDR3 amino acids: CASLPGGPSYEQYF. CDR3 DNA: TGTGCCAGCCTTCCCGGGGGGCCTTCCTACGAGCAGTACTTC.

The chain links TRBV30 to TRBJ1-1; 8 positions agree with TRBD1. The CDR3 has 12 residues. V shed 2 bases and J 9 bases; nucleotides not matched to a gene: 5. CDR1 and CDR2 from the germline V gene are GTSNPN and SVGIG (reference sequence). The CDR3 sequence: CAWSLDRDKAFF. For the CDR3, the DNA is TGTGCCTGGAGTTTGGACAGGGACAAAGCTTTCTTT.

V usage is TRBV9 and J usage is TRBJ2-6; no clear D gene. Germline V gene lookup returns CDR1 SGDLS and CDR2 YYNGEE. The CDR3 spans 15 residues. V was shortened by 0 bases and J by 0 bases, with 4 bases between the two germline ends. The CDR3 nucleotides are TGTGCCAGCAGCGTAGAGAGCTCTGGGGCCAACGTCCTGACTTTC. It is translated as CASSVESSGANVLTF.

The chain is built from TRBV19 and TRBJ1-4; 7 bases align to TRBD1. J gave up 5 bases and V 4 bases, and 10 bases lay outside the gene matches. This CDR3 comprises 16 residues. CDR1 is LNHDA, CDR2 SQIVND, per germline (reference sequence). Here the CDR3 DNA reads TGTGCCAGTAGTACTATCCCAGGGGGGCACAATGAAAAACTGTTTTTT. Translating gives CASSTIPGGHNEKLFF.

This chain connects TRBV5-1 to TRBJ2-7; 10 nucleotides align to TRBD2. With 2 bases clipped from V and 6 bases from J, the junction kept 5 bases outside the gene matches. Germline CDR1 reads SGHRS; CDR2 reads YFSETQ. CDR3 size: 14 residues. CDR3 in amino acids: CASSFTSGAGEQYF. The CDR3 region has the DNA TGCGCCAGCAGCTTCACTAGCGGGGCGGGCGAGCAGTACTTC.

DNA for the CDR3: TGTGCCAGCAGCGTAGGAGGGACAGGGGGGATCTACGAGCAGTACTTC. This gives the protein CASSVGGTGGIYEQYF. This sequence joins TRBV9 and TRBJ2-7; 11 nucleotides align to TRBD1. The length of the CDR3 is 16 residues. The V segment lost 0 bases and the J segment 3 bases; nucleotides outside the gene matches: 5. Germline values: CDR1 SGDLS, CDR2 YYNGEE.

The chain is built from TRBV7-3 and TRBJ1-2, with D possibly TRBD1 on 6 matching bases. V gave up 1 base and J gave up 6 bases, with 9 bases separating them. The V gene's germline CDR1 is SGHTA and CDR2 FQGTGA. This CDR3 region has 13 residues. The DNA of the CDR3 is TGTGCCAGCAGCTTAATGACAGGCGATGGCTACACCTTC. Its translation is CASSLMTGDGYTF.

The genes are TRBV5-6 and TRBJ2-7; D ambiguous. This CDR3 is built from 13 residues. Trimming took off 3 bases at V and 9 bases at J, with 16 bases between the two ends. CDR1 and CDR2 (germline): SGHDT, YYEEEE. In nucleotides, the CDR3 is TGTGCCAGCAGCTCCGGGCCAGCAACCGTGCAGTACTTC. It is translated as CASSSGPATVQYF.

V usage is TRBV28 and J usage is TRBJ1-6; D is unresolved. In germline, CDR1 is MDHEN, CDR2 SYDVKM. CDR3 length: 12 amino acids. V lost 6 bases, J lost 10 bases, and 10 bases lay in between. CDR3 region: CASRKGGSPLHF. The CDR3, as DNA: TGTGCCAGCAGGAAGGGTGGCTCACCCCTCCACTTT.

The chain carries TRBV5-1 and TRBJ1-2, with D possibly TRBD1 on 6 matching bases. The germline V gene has CDR1 SGHRS and CDR2 YFSETQ. Trimming pared 3 bases from V and 2 bases from J, leaving 11 bases between. The CDR3 loop spans 14 amino acids. CDR3 sequence reads: CASSSPTGNYGYTF. The DNA for the CDR3 is TGCGCCAGCAGCTCCCCGACAGGAAACTATGGCTACACCTTC.

The J gene is TRBJ2-7, the V gene TRBV18, with D unclear. The V gene's germline CDR1 is KGHSH and CDR2 LQKENI. V lost 5 bases and J lost 7, with 15 bases in between. The CDR3 totals 13 residues. The CDR3 nucleotides are TGTGCCAGCTCAGGACGGACCACCGAAGAGCAGTACTTC. Amino acids: CASSGRTTEEQYF.

This chain joins TRBV11-3 and TRBJ2-5; tentative D call: TRBD1 (5 bases). The CDR3 runs to 16 residues. Germline loops: CDR1 SGHNT, CDR2 YENEEA. Trimming shortened V by 0 bases and J by 2 bases, and 13 bases separated the two germline ends. The CDR3 sequence: CASSLEFKRGQETQYF. The CDR3 nucleotides are TGTGCCAGCAGCTTAGAGTTTAAAAGGGGTCAAGAGACCCAGTACTTC.

The J gene is TRBJ2-3, the V gene TRBV6-6; D possibly corresponds to TRBD2 (7 bases). V lost 0 bases and J 1 base, leaving 11 bases between the germline ends. CDR3 length: 16 amino acids. Germline-derived CDR1 and CDR2 are MNHNY and SVGAGI (reference sequence). CDR3 bases: TGTGCCAGCAGTTACTCGAGGGGGGGCGGCACAGATACGCAGTATTTT. Its translation is CASSYSRGGGTDTQYF.

The chain couples TRBV7-6 to TRBJ2-3, with TRBD1 matching 12 bases. V shed 5 bases and J 2 bases; nucleotides not matched to a gene: 17. The germline gives CDR1 SGHVS, CDR2 FNYEAQ. CDR3 size: 20 residues. CDR3 sequence (DNA): TGTGCCAGCAGCCCAAACCGGGACAGGGGGCTTTATCCCTTCACAGATACGCAGTATTTT. It is translated as CASSPNRDRGLYPFTDTQYF.